The 22 T cell receptor beta chains presented below share a single source sample, sequenced in a study of blood T cell repertoires in COVID-19. Using immunoSEQ multiplex PCR, the repertoire was profiled, and TCRdb retains in-frame clones only, with some absent. Of roughly 250,000 clones detected, around nine tenths appear once; the ten largest clones hold about 2.1%. Sequenced: peripheral blood. Source of these receptors: a woman aged 40-49 years who had recovered from COVID-19.

The chain uses TRBV7-9 and TRBJ1-3; 7 bases agree with TRBD1. V was clipped by 1 base and J by 4 bases; unmatched bases: 4. CDR3 length equals 15 residues. In germline, CDR1 is SEHNR, CDR2 FQNEAQ (reference sequence). The CDR3 reads CASSLGDSLGNTIYF. Written as DNA, the CDR3 is TGTGCCAGCAGCTTAGGGGACAGCCTGGGAAACACCATATATTTT.

This rearrangement joins TRBV9 to TRBJ1-5, with no clear D. Looked up from germline, CDR1 is SGDLS and CDR2 is YYNGEE. The CDR3 is made up of 15 amino acids. The ends were cut back, 1 base at V and 4 bases at J, with 12 bases in the middle. The DNA of the CDR3 is TGTGCCAGCAGCGTAACAGCGGTACCTAATCAGCCCCAGCATTTT. Encoded protein: CASSVTAVPNQPQHF.

The CDR3 coding sequence is TGTGCCAGCAGCTTCCTCAGGGGAGAGACCCAGTACTTC. Protein: CASSFLRGETQYF. The chain recombines TRBV7-3 with TRBJ2-5; D is perhaps TRBD1 (6 bases). Trimming shortened V by 3 bases and J by 4 bases, and 9 bases separated the two germline ends. The germline V gene encodes CDR1 SGHTA and CDR2 FQGTGA. The CDR3 totals 13 residues.

V and J are TRBV5-6 and TRBJ2-4, with 11 bases matching TRBD2. Per the germline V gene, CDR1 is SGHDT and CDR2 is YYEEEE. This CDR3 has 13 amino acids. Losses at the gene ends were 2 bases for V and 13 bases for J; bases not matched to a gene: 5. CDR3 DNA sequence: TGTGCCAGCAGCTTTCTAGCGGGGGGTCACCAGTACTTC. Its protein product is CASSFLAGGHQYF.

The chain carries TRBV7-9 and TRBJ2-1; the D gene is possibly TRBD2 (6 bases). V gave up 2 bases and J gave up 6 bases, with 11 bases separating them. CDR3 length equals 14 residues. Germline CDR1 is SEHNR and CDR2 is FQNEAQ (reference sequence). CDR3 region: CASSLRGGANEQFF. As DNA, the CDR3 is TGTGCCAGCAGCTTACGGGGCGGGGCCAATGAGCAGTTCTTC.

The chain recombines TRBV4-3 with TRBJ1-4; no definite D call. V was clipped by 1 base and J by 7 bases, with 10 bases between them. This CDR3 spans 14 amino acids. CDR1 LGHNA and CDR2 YSLEER come from the germline V gene. The CDR3 protein is CASSQVWASEKLFF. DNA of the CDR3: TGCGCCAGCAGCCAAGTCTGGGCGAGTGAAAAACTGTTTTTT.

The chain is built from TRBV6-4 and TRBJ2-5, with 8 bases fitting TRBD1. Germline CDR1 is MRHNA and CDR2 is SNTAGT. V gave up 4 bases and J gave up 2 bases; unmatched junction bases: 6. The CDR3 length is 15 residues. The chain's CDR3 is CASSGRGRQQETQYF. CDR3 bases: TGTGCCAGCAGTGGCAGGGGGCGTCAGCAAGAGACCCAGTACTTC.

V usage is TRBV6-1 and J usage is TRBJ2-7, with 7 bases fitting TRBD2. Germline loops: CDR1 MNHNS, CDR2 SASEGT. Germline trimming cut 3 bases from V and 11 bases from J; bases unmatched to any gene: 16. The CDR3 loop spans 15 amino acids. CDR3: CASSDSSGMPSWEYF. CDR3 coding DNA: TGTGCCAGCAGTGATTCCAGCGGGATGCCCTCCTGGGAGTACTTC.

The V and J genes are TRBV28 and TRBJ1-4; perhaps TRBD1 as D (5 bases). V lost 3 bases to trimming and J lost 3 bases, with 8 bases between them. This CDR3 has 14 residues. The V gene's germline CDR1 is MDHEN and CDR2 SYDVKM. The CDR3 DNA reads TGTGCCAGCAGTTTTGGAGGGGCTAATGAAAAACTGTTTTTT. As protein: CASSFGGANEKLFF. Combining the CDR3 with reference TRBV28 and TRBJ1-4 gives the whole variable domain DVKVTQSSRYLVKRTGEKVFLECVQDMDHENMFWYRQDPGLGLRLIYFSYDVKMKEKGDIPEGYSVSREKKERFSLILESASTNQTSMYLCASSFGGANEKLFFGSGTQLSVL.

The rearrangement joins TRBV18 to TRBJ1-2; the D is unclear. The germline V gene encodes CDR1 KGHSH and CDR2 LQKENI. V lost 3 bases to trimming and J lost 0 bases, with 17 bases between them. This CDR3 is 17 amino acids long. In DNA form, the CDR3 reads TGTGCCAGCTCACCGCCCTCAACTACCCCAGCTAACTATGGCTACACCTTC. Translating it yields CASSPPSTTPANYGYTF.

The rearrangement joins TRBV27 to TRBJ2-7, with 8 nucleotides matching TRBD2. Unmatched junction bases numbered 11, after V lost 5 bases and J lost 2 bases. The CDR3 is 16 residues long. Germline values: CDR1 MNHEY, CDR2 SMNVEV (reference sequence). Written as DNA, the CDR3 is TGTGCCAGCAGTGCCGCCGGGAGGGGTATTGCCTACGAGCAGTACTTC. Protein product: CASSAAGRGIAYEQYF.

The chain combines TRBV7-3 with TRBJ2-1; D not certain. Trimming stripped 5 bases from V and 10 bases from J, with 12 bases between. Germline loops: CDR1 SGHTA, CDR2 FQGTGA. CDR3 length equals 12 residues. CDR3 DNA: TGTGCCAGCAGCGCGGCCGGGTACGAGCAGTTCTTC. Translation: CASSAAGYEQFF. Based on the CDR3 plus reference TRBV7-3 and TRBJ2-1, the full variable domain is GAGVSQTPSNKVTEKGKYVELRCDPISGHTALYWYRQSLGQGPEFLIYFQGTGAADDSGLPNDRFFAVRPEGSVSTLKIQRTERGDSAVYLCASSAAGYEQFFGPGTRLTVL.

This clone was found a few times. Here the CDR3 reads CASSEGRGAKNIQYF. CDR3 DNA: TGTGCCAGCAGTGAAGGCCGAGGGGCCAAAAACATTCAGTACTTC. The genes are TRBV6-1 and TRBJ2-4; D is possibly TRBD2 (5 bases). The ends were cut back, 1 base at V and 1 base at J, with 8 bases in the middle. The CDR3 totals 15 residues. Germline V gene sequence: CDR1 MNHNS, CDR2 SASEGT.

CDR3 nucleotides: TGTGCCAGCAGCTCCCCACAGGGGGCCGGCACTGAAGCTTTCTTT. Translating gives CASSSPQGAGTEAFF. The chain uses TRBV7-2 and TRBJ1-1; 9 bases are shared with TRBD1. The J segment lost 4 bases and the V segment lost 4 bases, leaving 7 bases of the junction unmatched. Germline CDR1 reads SGHTA; CDR2 reads FQGNSA. This CDR3 has 15 amino acids. The full variable domain, completed using reference TRBV7-2 and TRBJ1-1, is GAGVSQSPSNKVTEKGKDVELRCDPISGHTALYWYRQSLGQGLEFLIYFQGNSAPDKSGLPSDRFSAERTGGSVSTLTIQRTQQEDSAVYLCASSSPQGAGTEAFFGQGTRLTVV.

Written as DNA, the CDR3 is TGTGCCAGCAGTTTTTCAGGGGATGCTGGCTACACCTTC. Translated, it gives CASSFSGDAGYTF. This chain links TRBV12-3 or TRBV12-4 with TRBJ1-2, with D perhaps matching TRBD1 (6 bases). The CDR3 loop spans 13 amino acids. V dropped 3 bases and J dropped 7 bases, with 12 bases sitting between them.

This clone was counted once. The chain uses TRBV19 and TRBJ2-3; no definite D call. The CDR3 has 13 amino acids. Germline V gene sequence: CDR1 LNHDA, CDR2 SQIVND (reference sequence). The V gene lost 7 bases and the J gene lost 1 base, with 9 bases spanning the gap. As DNA, the CDR3 is TGTGCCAGTAATGGGCAGGGCACAGATACGCAGTATTTT. It encodes CASNGQGTDTQYF.

The chain joins TRBV4-1 to TRBJ2-5; no definite D call. The germline V gene has CDR1 MGHRA and CDR2 YSYEKL. V was pared by 0 bases and J by 7 bases, with 15 bases between. The CDR3 extends over 15 amino acids. This CDR3 reads CASSQERQSQVTQYF. Here the CDR3 DNA reads TGCGCCAGCAGCCAAGAGCGTCAGTCCCAGGTGACCCAGTACTTC.

The chain combines TRBV4-3 with TRBJ2-7; the match to TRBD2 covers 8 bases. With V trimmed by 0 bases and J by 6 bases, 10 bases remained unmatched. CDR3 size: 16 residues. Germline V gene lookup returns CDR1 LGHNA and CDR2 YSLEER. The CDR3 sequence is CASSQDNGGAGGEQYF. The DNA of the CDR3 is TGCGCCAGCAGCCAAGATAATGGGGGCGCGGGAGGCGAGCAGTACTTC.

The chain couples TRBV5-1 to TRBJ2-1, with D uncertain. This CDR3 has 15 residues. Germline loops: CDR1 SGHRS, CDR2 YFSETQ. Trimming stripped 7 bases from V and 0 bases from J, with 14 bases between. CDR3 in DNA: TGCGCCAGCGCCATCTTGGCCCTCTCCTACAATGAGCAGTTCTTC. Translating gives CASAILALSYNEQFF.

V gene TRBV6-2 or TRBV6-3 combines with J gene TRBJ1-1; 7 bases fit TRBD1. The trim removed 4 bases at V and 6 bases at J, leaving 11 bases unmatched. CDR1 and CDR2 from the germline V gene are MNHEY and SVGEGT. This CDR3 region has 15 residues. Written as DNA, the CDR3 is TGTGCCAGCAGTTTCGCCGACAGGGTTGGGGCTGAAGCTTTCTTT. As protein: CASSFADRVGAEAFF.

This clone has a single count. The chain combines TRBV9 with TRBJ2-2; TRBD2 might be the D (6 bases). The CDR3 is made up of 13 amino acids. The V end lost 7 bases, the J end lost 7 bases, and 14 bases lay between the germline ends. Germline V CDR1 and CDR2: SGDLS, YYNGEE. The CDR3 here is CASHPDGGGELFF. The DNA of the CDR3 is TGTGCCAGCCACCCGGACGGGGGCGGGGAGCTGTTTTTT.

The chain recombines TRBV6-5 with TRBJ2-5, with a possible D match to TRBD2 (6 bases). V was trimmed by 0 bases and J by 4 bases, leaving 15 bases between them. The germline gives CDR1 MNHEY, CDR2 SVGAGI. The CDR3 extends over 16 amino acids. CDR3 bases: TGTGCCAGCAGTTACTCGAGGGCGGGAAGACCAGAGACCCAGTACTTC. Its protein is CASSYSRAGRPETQYF.